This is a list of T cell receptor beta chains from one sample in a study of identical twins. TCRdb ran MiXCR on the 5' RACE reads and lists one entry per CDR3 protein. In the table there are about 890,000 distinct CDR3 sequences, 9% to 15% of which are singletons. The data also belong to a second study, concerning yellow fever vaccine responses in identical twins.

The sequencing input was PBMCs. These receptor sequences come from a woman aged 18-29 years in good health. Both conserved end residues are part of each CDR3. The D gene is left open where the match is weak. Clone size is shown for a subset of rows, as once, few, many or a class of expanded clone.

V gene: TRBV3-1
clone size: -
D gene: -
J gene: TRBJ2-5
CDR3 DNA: TGTGCCAGCAGCCAACCCCAACGACTAGTTGGCAGGGAGACCCAGTACTTC
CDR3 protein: CASSQPQRLVGRETQYF

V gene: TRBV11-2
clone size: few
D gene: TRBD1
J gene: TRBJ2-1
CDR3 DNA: TGTGCCAGCAGCTTAGCGGGACAGGCTGCCTTC
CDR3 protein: CASSLAGQAAF

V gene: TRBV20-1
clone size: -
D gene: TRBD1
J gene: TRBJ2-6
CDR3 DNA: TGCAGTACCACAGGGGCCCTCTCTGGGGCCAACGTCCTGACTTTC
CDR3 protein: CSTTGALSGANVLTF

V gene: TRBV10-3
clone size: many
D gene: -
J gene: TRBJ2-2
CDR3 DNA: TGTGCCATCAGTGGTCGGACCGGGGAGCTGTTTTTT
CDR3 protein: CAISGRTGELFF

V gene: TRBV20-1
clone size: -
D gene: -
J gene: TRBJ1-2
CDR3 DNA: TGCAGTGCTAGGAATGGGGCCGGGGATGGCTACACCTTC
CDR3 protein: CSARNGAGDGYTF

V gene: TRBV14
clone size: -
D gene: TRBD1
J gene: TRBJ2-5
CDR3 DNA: TGTGCCAGCAGCCCCCGGGACAGCCCGACCTGGACCCAGTACTTC
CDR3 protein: CASSPRDSPTWTQYF

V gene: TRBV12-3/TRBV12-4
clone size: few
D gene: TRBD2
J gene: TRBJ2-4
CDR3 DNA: TGTGCCAGCAGTTTGGGACTAGCGGAAAACATTCAGTACTTC
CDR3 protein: CASSLGLAENIQYF

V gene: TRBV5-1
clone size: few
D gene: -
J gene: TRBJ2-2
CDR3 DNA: TGCGCCAGCAGCTGGGAAGGGTACAACACCGGGGAGCTGTTTTTT
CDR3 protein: CASSWEGYNTGELFF

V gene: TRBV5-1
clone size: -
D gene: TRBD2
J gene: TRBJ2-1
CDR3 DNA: TGCGCCAGCAGCTTACCGGGACTAGCGGGAGAATGGAATGAGCAGTTCTTC
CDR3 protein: CASSLPGLAGEWNEQFF

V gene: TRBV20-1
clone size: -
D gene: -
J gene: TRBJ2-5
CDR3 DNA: TGCAGTGCTAGAGATGGGGCAGCTATGAAGGGGACCCAGTACTTC
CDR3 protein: CSARDGAAMKGTQYF

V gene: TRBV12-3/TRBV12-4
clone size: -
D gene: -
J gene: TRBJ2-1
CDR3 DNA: TGTGCCAGCAGTTTTTCTCGCCAGGGTGAGGATGAGCAGTTCTTC
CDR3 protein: CASSFSRQGEDEQFF

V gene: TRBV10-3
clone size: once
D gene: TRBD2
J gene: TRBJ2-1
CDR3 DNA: TGTGCCATCAGTGAACTAGCGGGGGGGGGCAATGAGCAGTCCTTC
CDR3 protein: CAISELAGGGNEQSF

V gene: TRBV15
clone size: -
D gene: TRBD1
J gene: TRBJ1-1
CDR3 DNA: TGTGCCACCAGCGCCGAGACAGGGTTCGCTGAAGCTTTCTTT
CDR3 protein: CATSAETGFAEAFF

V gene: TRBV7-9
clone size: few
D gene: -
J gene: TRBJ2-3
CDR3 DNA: TGTGCCAGCAGCTTACTTCAGGGGCGGACAGATACGCAGTATTTT
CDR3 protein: CASSLLQGRTDTQYF

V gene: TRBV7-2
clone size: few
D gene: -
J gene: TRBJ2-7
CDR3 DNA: TGTGCCAGCAGCTTATTAAGAGCGGACCTACTCTACGAGCAGTACTTC
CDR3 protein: CASSLLRADLLYEQYF

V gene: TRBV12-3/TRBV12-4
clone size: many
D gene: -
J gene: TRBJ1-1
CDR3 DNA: TGTGCCAGCAGTTTAGCGCGAACTGAAGCTTTCTTT
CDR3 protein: CASSLARTEAFF

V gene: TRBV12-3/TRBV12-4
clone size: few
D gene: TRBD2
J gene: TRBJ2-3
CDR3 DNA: TGTGCCAGCAGTGCATACCGGGGGGGCGGAGATACGCAGTATTTT
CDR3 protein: CASSAYRGGGDTQYF

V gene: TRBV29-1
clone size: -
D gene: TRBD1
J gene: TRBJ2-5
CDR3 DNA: TGCAGCGTGCGGACAGGTGTGGAGACCCAGTACTTC
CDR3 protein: CSVRTGVETQYF

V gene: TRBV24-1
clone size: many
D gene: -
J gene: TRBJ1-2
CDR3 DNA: TGTGCCACCAGTGATAAGACGGGCGGGTATGGCTACACCTTC
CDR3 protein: CATSDKTGGYGYTF

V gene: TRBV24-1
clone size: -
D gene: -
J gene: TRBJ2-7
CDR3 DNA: TGTGCCACAAGTTGGGGTTCCCACGAGCAGTACTTC
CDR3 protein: CATSWGSHEQYF

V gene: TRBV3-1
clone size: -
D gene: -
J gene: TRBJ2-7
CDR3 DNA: TGTGCCAGCAGCCAATCTGGGAACTCCTACGAGCAGTACTTC
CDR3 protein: CASSQSGNSYEQYF

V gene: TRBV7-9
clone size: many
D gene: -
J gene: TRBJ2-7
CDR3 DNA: TGTGCCAGCAGCTCAAGGAGTAACGGGGGCGGCCCCTACGAGCAGTACTTC
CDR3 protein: CASSSRSNGGGPYEQYF

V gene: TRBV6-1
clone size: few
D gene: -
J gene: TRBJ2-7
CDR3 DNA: TGTGCCAGTTACAGGGGTGCCGCGGGCGGGAGGTTCAACGAGCAGTACTTC
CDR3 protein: CASYRGAAGGRFNEQYF

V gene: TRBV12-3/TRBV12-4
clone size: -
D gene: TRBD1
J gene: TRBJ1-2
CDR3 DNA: TGTGCCAGCAGGGAGACAGGGAGCTATGGCTACACCTTC
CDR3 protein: CASRETGSYGYTF

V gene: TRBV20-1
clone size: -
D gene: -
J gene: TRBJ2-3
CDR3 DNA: TGCAGTGCCCGGGACCCCGGTCACACACGAGATACGCAGTATTTT
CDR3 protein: CSARDPGHTRDTQYF

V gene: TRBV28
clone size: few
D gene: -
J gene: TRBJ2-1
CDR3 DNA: TGTGCCAGCAGTCCATTCGAGGGGAGCTCCTACAATGAGCAGTTCTTC
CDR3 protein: CASSPFEGSSYNEQFF

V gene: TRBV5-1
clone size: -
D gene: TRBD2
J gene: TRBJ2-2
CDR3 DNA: TGCGCCAGCAGCGGCGGCGCTAGCGGGATCACCGGGGAGCTGTTTTTT
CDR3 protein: CASSGGASGITGELFF

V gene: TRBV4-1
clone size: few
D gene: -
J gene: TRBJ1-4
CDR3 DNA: TGCGCCAGCAGCCGGCACAGCGGTGAAAAACTGTTTTTT
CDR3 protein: CASSRHSGEKLFF

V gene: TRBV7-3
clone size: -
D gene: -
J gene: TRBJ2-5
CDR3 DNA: TGTGCCAGCAGCTTAATGTCGAGAGAGACCCAGTACTTC
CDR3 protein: CASSLMSRETQYF

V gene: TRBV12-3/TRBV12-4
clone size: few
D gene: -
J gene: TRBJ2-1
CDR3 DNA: TGTGCCAGCAGTCCCCGGCCGGTGAGCGGGGAGCAGTTCTTC
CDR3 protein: CASSPRPVSGEQFF

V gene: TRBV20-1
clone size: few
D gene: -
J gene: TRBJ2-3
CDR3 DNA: TGCAGTGCTAGAGATCCCCGAAGGACAGATACGCAGTATTTT
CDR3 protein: CSARDPRRTDTQYF

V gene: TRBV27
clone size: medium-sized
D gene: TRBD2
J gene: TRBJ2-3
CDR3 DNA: TGTGCCAGCAGCGATTCGGGACTAGCGGGCCGCACAGATACGCAGTATTTT
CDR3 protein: CASSDSGLAGRTDTQYF

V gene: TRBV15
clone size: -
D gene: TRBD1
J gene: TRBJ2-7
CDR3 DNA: TGTGCCACCAGCAGAAAGACAGGGGTATACGAGCAGTACTTC
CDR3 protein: CATSRKTGVYEQYF

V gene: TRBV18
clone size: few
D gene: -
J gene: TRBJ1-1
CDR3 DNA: TGTGCCAGCTCACCACCCACAGCTGAAGCTTTCTTT
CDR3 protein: CASSPPTAEAFF

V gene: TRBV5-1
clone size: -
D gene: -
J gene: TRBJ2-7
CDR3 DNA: TGCGCCAGCAGCTTGAGCTACAGGGACACCTACGAGCAGTACTTC
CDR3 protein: CASSLSYRDTYEQYF

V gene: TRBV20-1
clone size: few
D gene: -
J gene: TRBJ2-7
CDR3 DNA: TGCAGTGCTCCGGGCCCTTATGAGCAGTACTTC
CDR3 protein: CSAPGPYEQYF

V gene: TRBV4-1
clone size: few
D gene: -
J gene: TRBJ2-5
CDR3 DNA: TGCGCCAGCAGCCAAGATGGGGGACGACCAGGAGAAGAGACCCAGTACTTC
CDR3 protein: CASSQDGGRPGEETQYF

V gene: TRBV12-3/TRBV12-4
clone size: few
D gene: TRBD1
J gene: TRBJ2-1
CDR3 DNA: TGTGCCAGCAGTTCGAGGACAGGGGGCTTCGATGAGCAGTTCTTC
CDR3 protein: CASSSRTGGFDEQFF

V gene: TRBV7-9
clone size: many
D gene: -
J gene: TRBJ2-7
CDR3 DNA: TGTGCCAGCAGCCCGGACCAATCCGAGGAGCAGTACTTC
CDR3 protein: CASSPDQSEEQYF

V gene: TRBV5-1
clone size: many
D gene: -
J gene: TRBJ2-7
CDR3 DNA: TGCGCCAGCAGCTTGGGAGGTGCGGACTACGAGCAGTACTTC
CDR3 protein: CASSLGGADYEQYF

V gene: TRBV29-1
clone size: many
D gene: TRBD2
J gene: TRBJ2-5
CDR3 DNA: TGCAGCGTTGAAAATAGACTAGCGGGACCCCAAGAGACCCAGTACTTC
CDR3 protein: CSVENRLAGPQETQYF

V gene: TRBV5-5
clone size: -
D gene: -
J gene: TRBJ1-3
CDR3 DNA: TGTGCCAGCAGTACGTCCTGGTCCGCTGGAAACACCATATATTTT
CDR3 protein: CASSTSWSAGNTIYF

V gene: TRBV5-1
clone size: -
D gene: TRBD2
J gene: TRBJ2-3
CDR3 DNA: TGCGCCAGCAGCTTTGAACTAGCGGGGCCGGGAGATACGCAGTATTTT
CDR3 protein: CASSFELAGPGDTQYF

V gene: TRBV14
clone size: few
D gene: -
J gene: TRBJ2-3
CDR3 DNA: TGTGCCAGCAGCCGATATGCCGGAACAGATACGCAGTATTTT
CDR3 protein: CASSRYAGTDTQYF

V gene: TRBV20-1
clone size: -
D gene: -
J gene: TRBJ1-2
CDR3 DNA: -
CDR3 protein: CSARDFSGFGNGYTF

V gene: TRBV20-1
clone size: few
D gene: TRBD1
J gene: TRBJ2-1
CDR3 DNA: TGCAGTGCTACGACAGGGCCGCCCTACAATGAGCAGTTCTTC
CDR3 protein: CSATTGPPYNEQFF

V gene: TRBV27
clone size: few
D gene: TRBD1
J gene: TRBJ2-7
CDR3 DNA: TGTGCCACCGGGACAGGGGGATACGAGCAGTACTTC
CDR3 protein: CATGTGGYEQYF

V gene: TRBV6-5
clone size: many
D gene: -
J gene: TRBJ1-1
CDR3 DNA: TGTGCCACTCAGGACAGGAACACTGAAGCTTTCTTT
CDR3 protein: CATQDRNTEAFF

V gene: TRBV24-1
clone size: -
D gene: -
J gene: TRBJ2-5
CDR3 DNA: TGTGCCACGGGGTCGCAAGAGACCCAGTACTTC
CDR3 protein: CATGSQETQYF

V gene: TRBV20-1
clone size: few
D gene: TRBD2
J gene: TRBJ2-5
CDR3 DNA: TGCAGTGCTAGTGAGGTAGCGGGGTTTGAGACCCAGTACTTC
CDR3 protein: CSASEVAGFETQYF

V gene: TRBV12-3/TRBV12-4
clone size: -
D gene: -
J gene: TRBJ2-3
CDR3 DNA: TGTGCCAGCAGACCTGACAGCACTTATGATACGCAGTATTTT
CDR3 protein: CASRPDSTYDTQYF